These 19 T cell receptor beta chains share one sample of origin, sequenced in a study of response to subunit inactivated influenza vaccine. TCRdb processed the RT-PCR reads anew with MiXCR; each CDR3 protein has one entry. There are 430,000 or so distinct CDR3 sequences in the sample; roughly 11% occur only once, and about 12% lies in the top ten. Sequencing was performed on PBMCs from blood, taken roughly 46 days after vaccination. These receptor sequences come from a man over 45 who received an inactivated influenza vaccine.

Many counts were recorded for this clonotype. In DNA form, the CDR3 reads TGTGCCAGCAGTTTAGCGAGGCACGGCTACGAGCAGTACTTC. Protein product: CASSLARHGYEQYF. The chain joins TRBV12-3 or TRBV12-4 to TRBJ2-7; D is uncertain. The CDR3 extends over 14 amino acids. The V gene lost 0 bases and the J gene lost 3 bases, with 9 bases spanning the gap.

This sequence joins TRBV6-1 and TRBJ1-2, with D tentatively TRBD1 (5 bases). Germline V lookup: CDR1 MNHNS, CDR2 SASEGT. The CDR3 runs 14 residues. The V end was cut by 6 bases, the J end by 5 bases, with 16 bases between. For the CDR3, the DNA is TGTGCCAGCAGCCCAGGGTTATCAGGTTATGGCTACACCTTC. This sequence encodes CASSPGLSGYGYTF.

The sample holds a few counts of this clonotype. The CDR3 is CASSYNLWGGLNTEAFF. DNA of the CDR3: TGTGCCAGCAGTTATAATCTCTGGGGGGGTCTGAACACTGAAGCTTTCTTT. The genes are TRBV6-2 or TRBV6-3 and TRBJ1-1; D is possibly TRBD1 (5 bases). CDR1 and CDR2 from the germline V gene are MNHEY and SVGEGT. The germline V and J ends were trimmed by 3 bases and 0 bases, with 17 bases remaining between them. The length of the CDR3 is 17 residues.

This clonotype was counted only a few times. CDR3 region: CATGVAPRETQYF. Here the CDR3 DNA reads TGTGCCACCGGAGTAGCACCCCGGGAGACCCAGTACTTC. This chain connects TRBV15 to TRBJ2-5; D not resolved. The V and J ends lost 8 bases and 5 bases respectively, with 15 bases between them. The CDR3 runs 13 residues. Germline CDR1 LNHNV, CDR2 YYDKDF (reference sequence).

With respect to this clonotype: The missing conserved phenylalanine or tryptophan at the end of this CDR3 makes a read error likely. This chain connects TRBV11-1 to TRBJ2-7; maybe TRBD1 (6 bases). Looked up from germline, CDR1 is SGHAT and CDR2 is FQDESV (reference sequence). The CDR3 sequence is 16 residues long. V was clipped by 4 bases and J by 2 bases, with 18 bases between them. DNA for the CDR3: TGTGCCAGCAGCTCCTCCATGGGGGCCCTAACCTACGAGCAGTACATC. Translated, it gives CASSSSMGALTYEQYI.

This clonotype was counted at least ten times. CDR3 residues: CASSSVLGTYGYTF. CDR3 DNA sequence: TGTGCCAGCAGTTCAGTATTGGGGACCTATGGCTACACCTTC. The V gene is TRBV12-3 or TRBV12-4, the J gene TRBJ1-2, with D possibly matching TRBD1 (5 bases). The ends were cut back, 4 bases at V and 4 bases at J, with 13 bases in the middle. The CDR3 runs to 14 residues.

This clonotype was picked up a small number of times. V gene TRBV11-2 combines with J gene TRBJ2-5; the D gene could be TRBD1 or TRBD2 (5 bases each). V dropped 1 base and J dropped 0 bases, with 12 bases sitting between them. The CDR3 sequence is 16 residues long. Germline CDR1 SGHAT, CDR2 FQNNGV. CDR3 in DNA: TGTGCCAGCAGCTTAGTGGTGGGGGTGTACCAAGAGACCCAGTACTTC. Translating gives CASSLVVGVYQETQYF.

The chain joins TRBV20-1 to TRBJ2-1; TRBD2 agrees at 8 bases. Trimming removed 3 bases from V and 4 bases from J; junction bases left unmatched: 8. The germline V gene encodes CDR1 DFQATT and CDR2 SNEGSKA (reference sequence). The CDR3 covers 15 residues. The CDR3 DNA follows: TGCAGTGCTAGGTTAGGGTCGGGAGGGTACAATGAGCAGTTCTTC. This translates into CSARLGSGGYNEQFF.

This clonotype was seen ten or more times. The chain recombines TRBV6-1 with TRBJ1-5; tentative D call: TRBD1 (6 bases). The CDR3 is made up of 15 amino acids. Trimming removed 5 bases from V and 4 bases from J, with 15 bases in between. From germline, CDR1 is MNHNS and CDR2 SASEGT. The CDR3 region has the DNA TGTGCCAGCAGTCAAACCGGGGACACAAATCAGCCCCAGCATTTT. It encodes CASSQTGDTNQPQHF.

This clonotype was seen a handful of times. The CDR3 is CATSRVGTSYNEQFF. The CDR3 DNA is TGTGCCACCAGCAGAGTAGGGACTTCCTACAATGAGCAGTTCTTC. The V and J genes are TRBV15 and TRBJ2-1; D possibly corresponds to TRBD2 (6 bases). Trimming removed 1 base at V and 1 base at J, with 8 bases between. Germline V gives CDR1 LNHNV, CDR2 YYDKDF (reference sequence). This CDR3 has 15 residues.

This clonotype was detected many times. The gene calls are TRBV12-3 or TRBV12-4 and TRBJ1-2; 7 nucleotides align to TRBD1. The CDR3 sequence is 14 residues long. V lost 7 bases and J lost 6; bases outside the gene matches: 11. CDR3 coding DNA: TGTGCCAGCACCGCAACAGGGGTCGGAAATGGCTACACCTTC. This translates into CASTATGVGNGYTF.

The V gene is TRBV7-2, the J gene TRBJ2-5; 9 nucleotides agree with TRBD2. The CDR3 spans 16 residues. Germline CDR1 reads SGHTA; CDR2 reads FQGNSA. J lost 4 bases, V lost 0 bases, and 6 bases had no gene match. CDR3 protein: CASSLAPLTSGETQYF. The CDR3 bases are TGTGCCAGCAGCTTAGCTCCCCTGACTAGCGGAGAGACCCAGTACTTC.

This clonotype was counted a few times. The rearrangement joins TRBV28 to TRBJ2-2; the match to TRBD1 covers 9 bases. CDR1 and CDR2 from the germline V gene are MDHEN and SYDVKM. The CDR3 is 15 amino acids. The V segment lost 4 bases and the J segment 9 bases; nucleotides outside the gene matches: 9. Written as DNA, the CDR3 is TGTGCCAGCAGTTCCTCGGGACAGGGACTCAGGGAGCTGTTTTTT. It is translated as CASSSSGQGLRELFF.

This clonotype was counted a few times. The V call is TRBV10-3, the J call TRBJ2-2; no definite D call. This CDR3 has 16 residues. Trimming pared 6 bases from V and 3 bases from J, leaving 17 bases between. The V gene's germline CDR1 is ENHRY and CDR2 SYGVKD. The CDR3 protein is CAISPGPGGDTGELFF. The CDR3 DNA follows: TGTGCCATCAGCCCCGGGCCGGGCGGTGACACCGGGGAGCTGTTTTTT.

This clonotype is a singleton in its sample. This clone may be a read error of a much larger clone one base away. The chain carries TRBV12-3 or TRBV12-4 and TRBJ2-1; D not resolved. CDR3 length: 12 residues. The CDR3 loop reads CAISFAEGGSVF. DNA for the CDR3: TGTGCCATCAGTTTCGCGGAAGGTGGGTCGGTCTTC.

The chain combines TRBV7-2 with TRBJ2-7; 7 positions match TRBD1. Germline assignment: CDR1 SGHTA and CDR2 FQGNSA. The CDR3 runs to 16 residues. The J segment lost 4 bases and the V segment lost 5 bases, leaving 14 bases of the junction unmatched. The CDR3, as DNA: TGTGCCAGCAGCCGAGGGAACAGGGGCAGCCGGTACGAGCAGTACTTC. Amino acid sequence: CASSRGNRGSRYEQYF.

Only a few counts were recorded for this clonotype. This chain links TRBV10-3 with TRBJ2-1; 9 nucleotides match TRBD2. The germline CDR1 and CDR2 sequences are ENHRY and SYGVKD. The ends lost 0 bases at V and 7 bases at J; junction bases unmatched: 4. The CDR3 has 15 amino acids. The CDR3: CAISESGLALNEQFF. The CDR3, as DNA: TGTGCCATCAGTGAGTCGGGACTAGCTCTAAATGAGCAGTTCTTC.

This clonotype was counted at least ten times. This rearrangement joins TRBV12-3 or TRBV12-4 to TRBJ1-2; tentative D call: TRBD1 (6 bases). The CDR3 spans 16 residues. V lost 2 bases to trimming and J lost 2 bases, with 15 bases between them. CDR3 sequence (DNA): TGTGCCAGCAGTTTACTGGGGGCCTCTCTGAACTATGGCTACACCTTC. Protein: CASSLLGASLNYGYTF.

This sequence joins TRBV20-1 and TRBJ2-7; a weak D match, TRBD1 (5 bases). Germline lookup yields CDR1 DFQATT and CDR2 SNEGSKA (reference sequence). Trimming shortened V by 1 base and J by 6 bases, and 13 bases separated the two germline ends. This CDR3 is 13 amino acids long. CDR3 DNA sequence: TGCAGTGCTAGAGTCCATACAACAGGCGAGCAGTACTTC. As protein: CSARVHTTGEQYF.